The clone carrying this T cell receptor (beta chain) was observed at least ten times. What it binds is not known. The entry originates in a study of identical twins. Study outcomes and limitations: Twins shared out-of-frame alpha sequences with excess low generation probability. Analyses of zero insertions could, in part, be confounded by invariant MAIT and iNKT cells.

Template switching added a universal primer site; cDNA carried unique molecular identifiers. TCRdb itself ran the 5' RACE reads through MiXCR, one entry per CDR3 protein. This sample has 640,000 or so distinct CDR3 sequences; 5.5% to 6.5% occur once, and the top ten carry 1.5% to 2%. Trimming shortened V by 4 bases and J by 6 bases, and 16 bases separated the two germline ends. CDR1 is DFQATT and CDR2 is SNEGSKA in the germline V gene (reference sequence). CDR3 length: 13 residues. V gene TRBV20-1 combines with J gene TRBJ2-7; TRBD1 might be the D (6 bases). This clonotype originated in a man aged 18 to 29 in good health. The sample taken for sequencing was naive T cells sorted from blood. CDR3 loop: CSANVPLTGEQYF. The CDR3 DNA sequence: TGCAGTGCTAACGTGCCCTTGACAGGCGAGCAGTACTTC.